Below are 24 T cell receptor beta chains sequenced from a single sample in a study of human T cells and chemical hapten exposure. Each CDR3 protein gets one entry after TCRdb re-called the RACE reads with MiXCR. This table holds about 49,000 distinct CDR3 sequences, 8% to 9.5% found once. Time point defined: patch test 1, 2 weeks after DPC sensitization. Treatment specified: therapeutic diphenylcyclopropenone sensitization with weekly scalp DPC. The sample was whole blood, taken in connection with sensitization to the hapten diphenylcyclopropenone (DPC). The receptors originated from a woman aged 45-60 years with alopecia areata. Some clones in this sample may be carry-over from other donors' samples.

This clonotype was picked up many times. V usage is TRBV18 and J usage is TRBJ1-1; the match to TRBD1 covers 8 bases. The CDR3 sequence is 16 residues long. Losses at the gene ends were 2 bases for V and 0 bases for J; bases not matched to a gene: 5. CDR1 KGHSH and CDR2 LQKENI come from the germline V gene. The CDR3 reads CASSPVDRALNTEAFF. DNA of the CDR3: TGTGCCAGCTCACCAGTGGACAGGGCCCTGAACACTGAAGCTTTCTTT. Together with reference TRBV18 and TRBJ1-1, the CDR3 gives the full variable domain: NAGVMQNPRHLVRRRGQEARLRCSPMKGHSHVYWYRQLPEEGLKFMVYLQKENIIDESGMPKERFSAEFPKEGPSILRIQQVVRGDSAAYFCASSPVDRALNTEAFFGQGTRLTVV.

This clonotype was seen ten or more times. In nucleotides, the CDR3 is TGTGCCAGCAGTTTAGGGGGGAGCAATCAGCCCCAGCATTTT. Amino acids: CASSLGGSNQPQHF. The rearrangement uses TRBV27 and TRBJ1-5, with D perhaps TRBD1 (5 bases). The CDR3 is 14 residues long. Germline CDR1 MNHEY, CDR2 SMNVEV (reference sequence). Trimming removed 2 bases at V and 1 base at J, with 6 bases between.

The sample holds many counts of this clonotype. The chain is built from TRBV7-9 and TRBJ2-1; D remains ambiguous. This CDR3 region has 14 residues. From germline, CDR1 is SEHNR and CDR2 FQNEAQ (reference sequence). Between the trimmed V and J ends, which lost 6 bases and 5 bases, there was a span of 14 bases. The CDR3 DNA is TGTGCCAGCAGGTACCTCGACACCAACAATGAGCAGTTCTTC. This encodes CASRYLDTNNEQFF.

In DNA form, the CDR3 reads TGTGCCAGCAGCTTAGATGGACAAGACACCGGGGAGCTGTTTTTT. Residues: CASSLDGQDTGELFF. The chain has TRBV7-9 and TRBJ2-2, with TRBD1 as a possible D gene (5 bases). The CDR3 contains 15 residues. V lost 1 base to trimming and J lost 3 bases, with 9 bases between them. Germline CDR1 SEHNR, CDR2 FQNEAQ (reference sequence).

Many counts were recorded for this clonotype. This sequence joins TRBV20-1 and TRBJ1-5; TRBD1 is a possible D gene (6 bases). CDR3 size: 15 residues. V lost 2 bases to trimming and J lost 4 bases, with 15 bases between them. Germline V CDR1 and CDR2: DFQATT, SNEGSKA (reference sequence). This CDR3 is CSARIQGPPNQPQHF. The CDR3 DNA reads as TGCAGTGCTAGAATACAGGGTCCGCCAAATCAGCCCCAGCATTTT.

This clonotype was found a few times. A read error may account for a junction end that differs from germline. The rearrangement uses TRBV18 and TRBJ1-3; weak D call: TRBD1 (5 bases). The germline V gene encodes CDR1 KGHSH and CDR2 LQKENI. The length of the CDR3 is 19 residues. For the CDR3, the DNA is TGCGCCAGCTCACCGCTCCTCTCTGTTCCGGGGACGGCTGGAAACACCATATATTTT. Translating gives CASSPLLSVPGTAGNTIYF. Full variable domain (missing parts from reference TRBV18 and TRBJ1-3): NAGVMQNPRHLVRRRGQEARLRCSPMKGHSHVYWYRQLPEEGLKFMVYLQKENIIDESGMPKERFSAEFPKEGPSILRIQQVVRGDSAAYFCASSPLLSVPGTAGNTIYFGEGSWLTVV.

There are many counts of this clonotype. The V gene is TRBV7-2, the J gene TRBJ2-7; 8 nucleotides match TRBD1. The germline V gene has CDR1 SGHTA and CDR2 FQGNSA. The junction had 3 bases not matched to a gene; V was cut back by 4 bases and J by 4 bases. The CDR3 has 13 residues. This CDR3 is CASSSRTGYEQYF. The CDR3 region has the DNA TGTGCCAGCAGCTCTAGGACAGGGTACGAGCAGTACTTC.

At least ten counts were recorded for this clonotype. The chain carries TRBV7-9 and TRBJ2-2; the D is unclear. This CDR3 comprises 15 residues. The germline CDR1 and CDR2 sequences are SEHNR and FQNEAQ (reference sequence). The germline V and J ends were trimmed by 3 bases and 1 base, with 9 bases remaining between them. CDR3 residues: CASSFASQNTGELFF. The CDR3 DNA reads as TGTGCCAGCAGCTTCGCCAGCCAGAACACCGGGGAGCTGTTTTTT.

The table lists this clonotype with a few counts. This sequence joins TRBV10-3 and TRBJ2-6; 8 bases line up with TRBD1. CDR1 is ENHRY and CDR2 is SYGVKD in the germline V gene. The length of the CDR3 is 16 residues. The ends lost 6 bases at V and 4 bases at J; junction bases unmatched: 8. The CDR3 sequence: CAIRAETGAGANVLTF. CDR3 in DNA: TGTGCCATCAGAGCGGAGACAGGGGCGGGGGCCAACGTCCTGACTTTC.

The rearrangement uses TRBV19 and TRBJ2-7, with 10 bases that match TRBD1. The ends lost 4 bases at V and 5 bases at J; junction bases unmatched: 11. The CDR3 is made up of 16 amino acids. Germline V lookup: CDR1 LNHDA, CDR2 SQIVND (reference sequence). CDR3 coding DNA: TGTGCCAGTAGTAGGACGACCGGGACAGGGGTGAACGAGCAGTACTTC. As protein: CASSRTTGTGVNEQYF.

This clonotype has a count of ten or more. The chain links TRBV20-1 to TRBJ1-3, with D maybe TRBD1 (5 bases). The germline gives CDR1 DFQATT, CDR2 SNEGSKA (reference sequence). CDR3 length equals 15 residues. The germline V and J ends were trimmed by 1 base and 0 bases, with 10 bases remaining between them. CDR3 sequence reads: CSARGGESSGNTIYF. In DNA, the CDR3 is TGCAGTGCTAGAGGGGGCGAGAGCTCTGGAAACACCATATATTTT.

This clonotype was seen at least ten times. This chain joins TRBV16 and TRBJ1-1; D possibly corresponds to TRBD1 (6 bases). Per germline, CDR1 KGHSY and CDR2 FQNENV. Trimming took 3 bases from V and 1 from J, leaving 6 bases between them. CDR3 length: 13 amino acids. The CDR3 DNA follows: TGTGCCAGCAGCCAGACAGGGAACACTGAAGCTTTCTTT. Encoded protein: CASSQTGNTEAFF.

This clonotype was observed a few times. This sequence joins TRBV6-5 and TRBJ2-7; 11 nucleotides line up with TRBD2. This CDR3 has 16 amino acids. Trimming cost V 6 bases and J 2 bases; bases outside gene matches: 9. Germline V lookup: CDR1 MNHEY, CDR2 SVGAGI. The chain's CDR3 is CASSPTASGRPYEQYF. For the CDR3, the DNA is TGTGCCAGCAGCCCGACCGCTAGCGGGAGGCCCTACGAGCAGTACTTC.

This clonotype has ten or more counts. DNA for the CDR3: TGCGCCAGCAGCTTGATGGGGAATAGCAATCAGCCCCAGCATTTT. Its translation is CASSLMGNSNQPQHF. This chain joins TRBV5-1 and TRBJ1-5; D call uncertain. V lost 1 base and J 0 bases, leaving 8 bases between the germline ends. Germline loops: CDR1 SGHRS, CDR2 YFSETQ. This CDR3 is built from 15 residues.

This clonotype was found many times. The chain is built from TRBV18 and TRBJ2-1; D is possibly TRBD2 (5 bases). The V gene lost 6 bases and the J gene lost 5 bases, with 8 bases spanning the gap. The CDR3 length is 12 residues. Germline CDR1 KGHSH, CDR2 LQKENI. The CDR3 bases are TGTGCCAGCTCGAGGACTGACAATGAGCAGTTCTTC. Amino acids: CASSRTDNEQFF.

In this sample, this clonotype turned up many times. This chain links TRBV18 with TRBJ1-1; no firm D call. V dropped 1 base and J dropped 5 bases, with 11 bases sitting between them. Per germline, CDR1 KGHSH and CDR2 LQKENI. The CDR3 has 14 amino acids. For the CDR3, the DNA is TGTGCCAGCTCACCACGTGACCCTGGGACTGAAGCTTTCTTT. The encoded protein is CASSPRDPGTEAFF.

This clonotype was seen many times. The chain links TRBV5-4 to TRBJ2-7; 7 bases align to TRBD2. V shed 0 bases, J shed 6 bases, and the junction held 6 bases outside the gene matches. This CDR3 comprises 14 residues. Germline loops: CDR1 SGHNT, CDR2 YYREEE (reference sequence). The chain's CDR3 is CASSLAAGEFEQYF. CDR3 bases: TGTGCCAGCAGCTTGGCTGCGGGAGAGTTCGAGCAGTACTTC.

This clonotype was picked up a small number of times. This chain connects TRBV9 to TRBJ2-1; TRBD2 agrees at 7 bases. There are 16 residues in the CDR3. In germline, CDR1 is SGDLS, CDR2 YYNGEE. V shed 0 bases, J shed 9 bases, and the junction held 12 bases outside the gene matches. Here the CDR3 DNA reads TGTGCCAGCAGCGTAGAGTTTGCGGGAGCCGGGGGTGAGCAGTTCTTC. Encoded protein: CASSVEFAGAGGEQFF. Drawing the rest from reference TRBV9 and TRBJ2-1, the complete variable domain is DSGVTQTPKHLITATGQRVTLRCSPRSGDLSVYWYQQSLDQGLQFLIQYYNGEERAKGNILERFSAQQFPDLHSELNLSSLELGDSALYFCASSVEFAGAGGEQFFGPGTRLTVL.

This clonotype was seen many times. V is TRBV5-1 and J is TRBJ2-1; possible D gene TRBD1, 5 bases. Germline-derived CDR1 and CDR2 are SGHRS and YFSETQ. Trimming took 6 bases from V and 0 from J, leaving 16 bases between them. The CDR3 contains 16 residues. CDR3 region: CASKGSGGDSYNEQFF. The CDR3, as DNA: TGCGCCAGCAAGGGGTCTGGCGGCGACTCCTACAATGAGCAGTTCTTC.

This clonotype was recorded at least ten times. The chain links TRBV3-1 to TRBJ2-3; 7 bases agree with TRBD1. The CDR3 is 14 residues long. The V segment lost 7 bases and the J segment 4 bases; nucleotides outside the gene matches: 8. Per the germline V gene, CDR1 is LGHDT and CDR2 is YNNKEL (reference sequence). The CDR3: CASTLQGRSDTQYF. In nucleotides, the CDR3 is TGTGCCAGCACCCTACAGGGGAGATCAGATACGCAGTATTTT.

Many counts were recorded for this clonotype. This chain joins TRBV14 and TRBJ2-1; TRBD2 matches at 10 bases. The CDR3 is made up of 16 amino acids. The germline V gene encodes CDR1 SGHDN and CDR2 FVKESK. The V segment lost 4 bases and the J segment 10 bases; nucleotides outside the gene matches: 13. The CDR3 region is CASSPSLAGVLGEQFF. DNA of the CDR3: TGTGCCAGCAGCCCCTCTCTAGCGGGAGTATTAGGAGAGCAGTTCTTC.

This clonotype was seen many times. The V call is TRBV27, the J call TRBJ2-7; the D gene could be TRBD1 or TRBD2 (5 bases each). Trimming cost V 5 bases and J 1 base, with 18 bases left between them. The CDR3 is made up of 16 amino acids. CDR1 is MNHEY, CDR2 SMNVEV, per germline (reference sequence). The CDR3 region is CASSTKHRDRSYEQYF. Written as DNA, the CDR3 is TGTGCCAGCAGTACCAAACACCGGGACCGGTCCTACGAGCAGTACTTC.

The V gene is TRBV10-3, the J gene TRBJ2-4; 9 bases align to TRBD1. The germline V gene encodes CDR1 ENHRY and CDR2 SYGVKD. V lost 2 bases and J lost 6; bases outside the gene matches: 5. There are 15 residues in the CDR3. CDR3 protein: CAISEQTGGGNIQYF. The DNA for the CDR3 is TGTGCCATCAGTGAGCAGACAGGGGGAGGAAACATTCAGTACTTC.

This chain uses TRBV7-2 with TRBJ2-7, with 7 bases identical to TRBD2. V lost 5 bases to trimming and J lost 7 bases; unmatched junction nucleotides: 11. Germline V gene lookup returns CDR1 SGHTA and CDR2 FQGNSA. This CDR3 has 14 residues. The CDR3 DNA reads TGTGCCAGCAGCCCCGGACTAGGGCCATATGAGCAGTACTTC. Protein sequence: CASSPGLGPYEQYF.